This section outlines one TCR beta chain sequence together with its context. Its target is unknown. Between the trimmed V and J ends, which lost 3 bases and 6 bases, there was a span of 9 bases. CDR1 is MDHEN, CDR2 SYDVKM, per germline. The CDR3 runs to 12 residues. The PCR used 52 TRBV and 13 TRBJ primers. Profiling relied on immunoSEQ multiplex PCR, and the TCRdb table lists in-frame clones only, not all of them. This table has about 35,000 clones, about 88% appearing once. This record belongs to a study of regulatory T cells. Autoimmunity was present in every CD3G-deficient patient, worse in two. Patients, 2 to 39 years old, had expanded memory T-cell proportions. Sorting split CD4+ cells into CD25-high CD127-low Tregs and CD25-low CD127-high conventional T cells. General observations from the study: In patients, unique TRB V-J pairs were restricted and V/J usage skewed, especially in Tregs. Hydrophobic residues at CDR3 positions 6 and 7 were enriched in conventional CD4+ T cells of CD3G-deficient patients.

Sequenced input: conventional CD4+ T cells sorted from blood. This sequence joins TRBV28 and TRBJ2-7; the D is unclear. This TCR was recovered from a person aged 18 to 35 with CD3G deficiency. The CDR3 nucleotides are TGTGCCAGCAGTTTCCTGGGCGGCGAGCAGTACTTC. Amino acid sequence: CASSFLGGEQYF.